The entry below describes one T cell receptor (beta chain). The entry originates in a study of cytomegalovirus exposure and HLA in healthy donors. A multiplex PCR was run with 60 Vbeta primers and 13 Jbeta primers. Data came from immunoSEQ multiplex PCR; TCRdb stores just in-frame clones and leaves some out. Of 150,000 or so clones detected, 80% appear once; the ten largest clones hold around 14%. The ends were cut back, 3 bases at V and 3 bases at J, with 14 bases in the middle. Germline CDR1 reads LNHDA; CDR2 reads SQIVND (reference sequence). CDR3 length: 15 residues. Input material: PBMCs. This sequence originates from a woman in her 40s in good health and CMV-seronegative. This chain uses TRBV19 with TRBJ1-1, with a possible D match to TRBD1 (5 bases). The CDR3 here is CASSIGRERHTEAFF. The CDR3 DNA follows: TGTGCCAGTAGTATCGGCAGGGAAAGGCACACTGAAGCTTTCTTT. The variable domain in full, with the rest retrieved from reference TRBV19 and TRBJ1-1, is DGGITQSPKYLFRKEGQNVTLSCEQNLNHDAMYWYRQDPGQGLRLIYYSQIVNDFQKGDIAEGYSVSREKKESFPLTVTSAQKNPTAFYLCASSIGRERHTEAFFGQGTRLTVV.